The 15 T cell receptor beta chains below were found in one sample sequenced in a study of identical twins (dated by TCRdb to 2016 to 2017). The receptor library was made with 5' RACE. These reads were obtained on an Illumina HiSeq 2000. TCRdb ran its own pipeline on the public reads, namely fastp trimming at Q25 and MiXCR clone calling, and kept in-frame beta chains. CDR3 protein duplicates are merged, each entry listing the most common genes and DNA. The sample table shows approximately 220,000 distinct CDR3 sequences, and around 10% are seen once. Of the sample, about 5.5% falls within the top ten clones. The sample comprised memory (CD45RO+) T cells sorted from blood. The cell subset or site label, read with the paper, signifies: CD45RO+ enriched T cells. The receptors stem from a woman aged 18-35 years in good health.

CDR3 in amino acids: CSARDQTGDDTQYF. CDR3 in DNA: TGCAGTGCTAGAGATCAAACGGGAGACGATACGCAGTATTTT. This rearrangement joins TRBV20-1 to TRBJ2-3; weak D call: TRBD2 (6 bases). Looked up from germline, CDR1 is DFQATT and CDR2 is SNEGSKA (reference sequence). Trimming shortened V by 0 bases and J by 6 bases, and 13 bases separated the two germline ends. This CDR3 has 14 amino acids.

There are a few counts of this clonotype. The V call is TRBV6-1, the J call TRBJ1-6; D might be TRBD1 (5 bases). V lost 7 bases and J 7 bases, leaving 14 bases between the germline ends. The CDR3 covers 14 residues. CDR1 is MNHNS, CDR2 SASEGT, per germline. CDR3 DNA sequence: TGTGCCAGCACGGCCGCGGGGCCCAATTCACCCCTCCACTTT. It specifies CASTAAGPNSPLHF.

The V call is TRBV11-3, the J call TRBJ1-1; D is undetermined. Trimming shortened V by 5 bases and J by 4 bases, and 11 bases separated the two germline ends. This CDR3 comprises 13 residues. Germline CDR1 SGHNT, CDR2 YENEEA. The CDR3 DNA sequence: TGTGCCAGCAGCGCTACCTGGGGCACTGAAGCTTTCTTT. This encodes CASSATWGTEAFF.

This clonotype has a count of ten or more. The chain links TRBV29-1 to TRBJ2-5; D gene unclear. This CDR3 has 11 amino acids. The ends were cut back, 3 bases at V and 9 bases at J, with 11 bases in the middle. Germline V gene lookup returns CDR1 SQVTM and CDR2 ANQGSEA. CDR3 sequence: CSVEGISAQYF. The CDR3 DNA is TGCAGCGTTGAGGGTATCTCGGCCCAGTACTTC.

The sample holds a few counts of this clonotype. The V call is TRBV6-2 or TRBV6-3, the J call TRBJ1-1; no firm D call. Trimming cost V 6 bases and J 1 base, with 9 bases left between them. CDR3 size: 13 residues. Germline lookup yields CDR1 MNHEY and CDR2 SVGEGT. The CDR3 bases are TGTGCCAGCAGCCGATACAAGAACACTGAAGCTTTCTTT. Translating it yields CASSRYKNTEAFF.

This clonotype occurred a few times. This rearrangement joins TRBV7-2 to TRBJ2-1; the match to TRBD2 covers 7 bases. This CDR3 is built from 14 residues. Germline CDR1 and CDR2: SGHTA and FQGNSA. V shed 7 bases, J shed 4 bases, and the junction held 7 bases outside the gene matches. CDR3 DNA sequence: TGTGCCAGCATGAAGGCTAGCGGTTACAATGAGCAGTTCTTC. Translated: CASMKASGYNEQFF.

The rearrangement joins TRBV9 to TRBJ2-1; TRBD2 might be the D (7 bases). Germline V gene sequence: CDR1 SGDLS, CDR2 YYNGEE. CDR3 length: 16 amino acids. V was cut by 3 bases and J by 2 bases, with 15 bases left in between. The CDR3 DNA reads TGTGCCAGCAGCGCCTCCGCGGGGGCAACCTACAATGAGCAGTTCTTC. This gives the protein CASSASAGATYNEQFF.

This clonotype was detected many times. The chain links TRBV10-3 to TRBJ2-2; TRBD2 might be the D (6 bases). The germline CDR1 and CDR2 sequences are ENHRY and SYGVKD. The length of the CDR3 is 14 residues. The V end was cut by 8 bases, the J end by 0 bases, with 10 bases between. CDR3 in amino acids: CAIGGITNTGELFF. DNA of the CDR3: TGTGCCATCGGGGGGATAACGAACACCGGGGAGCTGTTTTTT.

This clonotype has at least ten counts. The gene calls are TRBV28 and TRBJ1-3; D gene ambiguous. V was cut by 3 bases and J by 1 base, with 13 bases left in between. Looked up from germline, CDR1 is MDHEN and CDR2 is SYDVKM. The CDR3 covers 16 residues. This chain's CDR3 is CASSFGWSSSGNTIYF. The CDR3 DNA is TGTGCCAGCAGTTTTGGATGGAGCTCTTCTGGAAACACCATATATTTT.

There are a few counts of this clonotype. The V call is TRBV7-9, the J call TRBJ1-2; a possible D gene is TRBD1 (5 bases). Trimming removed 7 bases from V and 4 bases from J, with 16 bases in between. The CDR3 has 14 amino acids. The germline V gene has CDR1 SEHNR and CDR2 FQNEAQ (reference sequence). The CDR3 DNA reads TGTGCCAGCACCCATGGAGGGGACCCCTATGGCTACACCTTC. Amino acid sequence: CASTHGGDPYGYTF.

This clonotype has just a few counts. The chain is built from TRBV20-1 and TRBJ1-4; D is possibly TRBD1 (5 bases). Germline-derived CDR1 and CDR2 are DFQATT and SNEGSKA (reference sequence). The CDR3 runs 14 residues. Trimming took 0 bases from V and 7 from J, leaving 12 bases between them. The CDR3 spells CSARDRQGLEKLFF. Written as DNA, the CDR3 is TGCAGTGCTAGAGATCGGCAGGGACTTGAAAAACTGTTTTTT.

This clonotype was seen only a few times. The chain uses TRBV4-2 and TRBJ1-5; perhaps TRBD1 as D (5 bases). Germline V CDR1 and CDR2: LGHNA, YNFKEQ. The CDR3 sequence is 18 residues long. V was pared by 0 bases and J by 4 bases, with 19 bases between. DNA of the CDR3: TGTGCCAGCAGCCAAGATAAGTTCGCAGGGTTGCAGAATCAGCCCCAGCATTTT. Its translation is CASSQDKFAGLQNQPQHF.

In its sample, this clonotype was seen many times. V and J are TRBV5-6 and TRBJ2-1; possible D gene TRBD2, 6 bases. The CDR3 is 11 amino acids. Deletions cut 4 bases from V and 10 bases from J, with 9 bases between. CDR1 and CDR2 (germline): SGHDT, YYEEEE. The CDR3 region is CASSARGEQFF. Here the CDR3 DNA reads TGTGCCAGCAGCGCCCGGGGGGAGCAGTTCTTC.

The rearrangement links TRBV15 to TRBJ1-5; D perhaps matches TRBD1 (5 bases). The germline V gene has CDR1 LNHNV and CDR2 YYDKDF (reference sequence). Deletions cut 6 bases from V and 0 bases from J, with 18 bases between. The CDR3 length is 17 residues. For the CDR3, the DNA is TGTGCCACCAGACCAGACAGTTTATTTCATAGCAATCAGCCCCAGCATTTT. Residues: CATRPDSLFHSNQPQHF.

CDR3 DNA: TGTGCCAGCAGCCAGGAAGCGGTATACACCGGGGAGCTGTTTTTT. It translates to CASSQEAVYTGELFF. V and J are TRBV7-8 and TRBJ2-2; possibly TRBD2 for D (5 bases). Looked up from germline, CDR1 is SGHVS and CDR2 is FQNEAQ. This CDR3 is built from 15 residues. V was pared by 5 bases and J by 3 bases, with 13 bases between. Drawing the rest from reference TRBV7-8 and TRBJ2-2, the complete variable domain is GAGVSQSPRYKVAKRGQDVALRCDPISGHVSLFWYQQALGQGPEFLTYFQNEAQLDKSGLPSDRFFAERPEGSVSTLKIQRTQQEDSAVYLCASSQEAVYTGELFFGEGSRLTVL.